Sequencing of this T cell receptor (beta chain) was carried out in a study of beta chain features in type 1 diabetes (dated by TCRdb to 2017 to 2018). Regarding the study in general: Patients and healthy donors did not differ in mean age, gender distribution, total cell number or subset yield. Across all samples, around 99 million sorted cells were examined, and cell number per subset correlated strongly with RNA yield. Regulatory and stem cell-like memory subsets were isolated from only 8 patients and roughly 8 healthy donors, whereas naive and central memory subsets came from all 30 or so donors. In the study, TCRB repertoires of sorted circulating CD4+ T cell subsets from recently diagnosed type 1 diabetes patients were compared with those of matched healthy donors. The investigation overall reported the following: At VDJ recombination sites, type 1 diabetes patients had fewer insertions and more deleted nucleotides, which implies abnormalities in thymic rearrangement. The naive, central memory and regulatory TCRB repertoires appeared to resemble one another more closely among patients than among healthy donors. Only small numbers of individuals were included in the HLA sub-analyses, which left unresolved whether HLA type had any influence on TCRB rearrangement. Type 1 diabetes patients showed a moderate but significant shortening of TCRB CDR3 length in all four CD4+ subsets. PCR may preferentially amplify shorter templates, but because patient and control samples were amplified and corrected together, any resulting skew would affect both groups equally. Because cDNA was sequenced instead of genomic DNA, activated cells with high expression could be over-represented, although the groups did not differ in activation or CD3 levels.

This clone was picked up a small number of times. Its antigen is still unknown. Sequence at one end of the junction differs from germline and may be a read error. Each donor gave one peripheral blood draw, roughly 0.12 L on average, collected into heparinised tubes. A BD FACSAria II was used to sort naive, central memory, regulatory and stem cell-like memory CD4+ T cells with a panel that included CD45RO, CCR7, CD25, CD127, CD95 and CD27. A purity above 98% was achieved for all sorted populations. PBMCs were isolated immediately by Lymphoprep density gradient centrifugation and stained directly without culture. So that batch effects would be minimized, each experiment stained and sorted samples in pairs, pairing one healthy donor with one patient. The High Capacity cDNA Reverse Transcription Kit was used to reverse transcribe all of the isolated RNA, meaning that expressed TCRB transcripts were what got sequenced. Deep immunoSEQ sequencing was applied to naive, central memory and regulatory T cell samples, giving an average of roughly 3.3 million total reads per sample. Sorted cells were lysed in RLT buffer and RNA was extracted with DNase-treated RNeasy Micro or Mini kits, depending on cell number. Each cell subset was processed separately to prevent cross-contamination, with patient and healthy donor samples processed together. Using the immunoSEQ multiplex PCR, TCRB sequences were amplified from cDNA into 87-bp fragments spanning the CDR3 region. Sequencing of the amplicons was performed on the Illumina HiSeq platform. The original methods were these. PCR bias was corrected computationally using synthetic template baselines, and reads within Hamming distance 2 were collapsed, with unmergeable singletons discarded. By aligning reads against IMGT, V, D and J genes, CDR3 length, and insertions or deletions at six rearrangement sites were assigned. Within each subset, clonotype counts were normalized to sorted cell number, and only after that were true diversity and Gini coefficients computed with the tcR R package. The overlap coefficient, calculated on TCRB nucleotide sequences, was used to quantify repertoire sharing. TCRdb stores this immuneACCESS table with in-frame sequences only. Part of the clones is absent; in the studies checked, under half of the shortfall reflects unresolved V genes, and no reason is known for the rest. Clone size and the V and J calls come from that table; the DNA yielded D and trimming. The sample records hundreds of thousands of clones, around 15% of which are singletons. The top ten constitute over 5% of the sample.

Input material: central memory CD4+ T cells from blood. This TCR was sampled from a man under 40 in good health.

Read as DNA, the sequence is TGTGCTAGCAGCTTAATGCGGGGGGAGACCCAGTACTTC. Translated, it gives CASSLMRGETQYF. The chain employs TRBV7-7 and TRBJ2-5, with TRBD2 identical over 7 junction bases. The CDR3, cysteine through phenylalanine, is 13 amino acids long. Only the CDR3 DNA stays, 39 bases, in frame from base 1. Via the germline V gene (reference sequence), CDR1 is SSHAT and CDR2 FNYEAQ.